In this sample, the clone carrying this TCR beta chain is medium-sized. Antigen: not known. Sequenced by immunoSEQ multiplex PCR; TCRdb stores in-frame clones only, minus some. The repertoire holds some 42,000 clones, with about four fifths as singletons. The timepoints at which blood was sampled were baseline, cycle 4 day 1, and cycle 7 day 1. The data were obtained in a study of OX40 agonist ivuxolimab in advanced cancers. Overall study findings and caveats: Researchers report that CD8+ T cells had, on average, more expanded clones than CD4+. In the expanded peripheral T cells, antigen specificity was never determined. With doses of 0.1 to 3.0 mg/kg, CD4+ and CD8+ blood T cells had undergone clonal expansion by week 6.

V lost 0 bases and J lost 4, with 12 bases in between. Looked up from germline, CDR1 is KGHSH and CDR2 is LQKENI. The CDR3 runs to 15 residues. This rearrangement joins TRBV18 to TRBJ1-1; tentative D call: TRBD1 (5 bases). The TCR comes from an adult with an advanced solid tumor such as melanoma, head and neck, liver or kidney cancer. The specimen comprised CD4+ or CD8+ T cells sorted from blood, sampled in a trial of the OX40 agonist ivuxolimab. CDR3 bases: TGTGCCAGCTCACCACCGGATCGTGGGGGCACTGAAGCTTTCTTT. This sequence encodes CASSPPDRGGTEAFF. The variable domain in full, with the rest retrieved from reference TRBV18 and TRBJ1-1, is NAGVMQNPRHLVRRRGQEARLRCSPMKGHSHVYWYRQLPEEGLKFMVYLQKENIIDESGMPKERFSAEFPKEGPSILRIQQVVRGDSAAYFCASSPPDRGGTEAFFGQGTRLTVV.